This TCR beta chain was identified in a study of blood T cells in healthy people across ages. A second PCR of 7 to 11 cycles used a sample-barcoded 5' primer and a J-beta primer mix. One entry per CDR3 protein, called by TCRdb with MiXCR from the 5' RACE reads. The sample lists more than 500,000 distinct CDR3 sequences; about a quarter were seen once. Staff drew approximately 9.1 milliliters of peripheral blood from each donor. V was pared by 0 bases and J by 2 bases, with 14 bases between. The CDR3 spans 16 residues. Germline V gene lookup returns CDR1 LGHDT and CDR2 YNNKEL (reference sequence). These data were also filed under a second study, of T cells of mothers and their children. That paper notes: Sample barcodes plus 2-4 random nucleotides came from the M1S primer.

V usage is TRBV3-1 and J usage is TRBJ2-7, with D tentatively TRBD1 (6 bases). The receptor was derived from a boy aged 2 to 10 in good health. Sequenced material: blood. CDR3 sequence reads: CASSQEGQGPPYEQYF. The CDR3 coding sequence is TGTGCCAGCAGCCAAGAGGGGCAGGGGCCACCCTACGAGCAGTACTTC.